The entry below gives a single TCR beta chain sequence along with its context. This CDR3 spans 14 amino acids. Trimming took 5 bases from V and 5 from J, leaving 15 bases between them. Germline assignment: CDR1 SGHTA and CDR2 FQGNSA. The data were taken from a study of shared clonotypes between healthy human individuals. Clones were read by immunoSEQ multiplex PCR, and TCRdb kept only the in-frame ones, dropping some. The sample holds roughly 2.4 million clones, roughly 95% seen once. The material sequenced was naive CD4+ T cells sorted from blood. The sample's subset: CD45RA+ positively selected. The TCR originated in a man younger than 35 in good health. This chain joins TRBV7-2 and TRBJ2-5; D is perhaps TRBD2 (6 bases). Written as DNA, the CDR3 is TGTGCCAGCAGCCCGGGACTCCCCGGGGAGACCCAGTACTTC. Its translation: CASSPGLPGETQYF.